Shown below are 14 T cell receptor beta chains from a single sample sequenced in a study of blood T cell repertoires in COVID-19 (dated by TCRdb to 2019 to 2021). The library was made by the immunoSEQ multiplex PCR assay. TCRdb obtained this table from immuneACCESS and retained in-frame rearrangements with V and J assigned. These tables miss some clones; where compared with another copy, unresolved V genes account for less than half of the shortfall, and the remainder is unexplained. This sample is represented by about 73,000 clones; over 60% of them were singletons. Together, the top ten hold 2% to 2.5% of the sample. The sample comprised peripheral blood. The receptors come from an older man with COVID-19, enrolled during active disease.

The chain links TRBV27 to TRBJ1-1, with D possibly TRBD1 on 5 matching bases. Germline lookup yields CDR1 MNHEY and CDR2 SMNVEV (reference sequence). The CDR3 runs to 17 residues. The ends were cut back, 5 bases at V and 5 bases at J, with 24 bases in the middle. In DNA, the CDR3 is TGTGCCAGCAGTCCCTTTGGGGGGTTGAGACGGGGGACTGAAGCTTTCTTT. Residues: CASSPFGGLRRGTEAFF.

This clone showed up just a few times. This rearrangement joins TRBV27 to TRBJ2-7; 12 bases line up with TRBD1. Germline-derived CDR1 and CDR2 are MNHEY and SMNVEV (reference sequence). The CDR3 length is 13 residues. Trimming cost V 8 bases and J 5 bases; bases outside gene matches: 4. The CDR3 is CASRDRGRHEQYF. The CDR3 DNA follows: TGTGCCAGCCGGGACAGGGGGCGTCACGAGCAGTACTTC.

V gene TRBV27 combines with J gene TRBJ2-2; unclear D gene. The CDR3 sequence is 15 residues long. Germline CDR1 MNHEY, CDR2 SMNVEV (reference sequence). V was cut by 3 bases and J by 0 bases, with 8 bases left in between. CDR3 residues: CASSFFSPNTGELFF. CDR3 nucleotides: TGTGCCAGCAGTTTTTTTAGCCCGAACACCGGGGAGCTGTTTTTT.

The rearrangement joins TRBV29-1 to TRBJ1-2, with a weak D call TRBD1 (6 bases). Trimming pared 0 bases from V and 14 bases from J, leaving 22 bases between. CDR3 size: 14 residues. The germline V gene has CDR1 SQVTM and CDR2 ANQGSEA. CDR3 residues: CSVEDVVSRGKGTF. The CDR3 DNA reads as TGCAGCGTTGAAGATGTGGTCAGCAGGGGAAAGGGAACCTTC.

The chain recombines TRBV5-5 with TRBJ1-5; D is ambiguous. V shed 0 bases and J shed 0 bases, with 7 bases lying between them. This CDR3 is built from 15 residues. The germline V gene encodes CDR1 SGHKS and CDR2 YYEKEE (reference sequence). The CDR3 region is CASSLVYSSNQPQHF. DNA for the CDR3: TGTGCCAGCAGCTTGGTGTACAGTAGCAATCAGCCCCAGCATTTT.

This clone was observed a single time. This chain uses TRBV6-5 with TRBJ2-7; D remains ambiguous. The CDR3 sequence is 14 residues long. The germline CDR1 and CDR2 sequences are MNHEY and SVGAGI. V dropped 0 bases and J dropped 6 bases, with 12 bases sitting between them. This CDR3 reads CASSYSRSSVEQYF. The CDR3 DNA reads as TGTGCCAGCAGTTACTCGCGTAGCTCCGTCGAGCAGTACTTC.

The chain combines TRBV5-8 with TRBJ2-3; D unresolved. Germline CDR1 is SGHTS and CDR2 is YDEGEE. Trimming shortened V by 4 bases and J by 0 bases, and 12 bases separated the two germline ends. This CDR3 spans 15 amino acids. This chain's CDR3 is CASSLMASSTDTQYF. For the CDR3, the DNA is TGTGCCAGCAGCCTCATGGCTTCTAGCACAGATACGCAGTATTTT.

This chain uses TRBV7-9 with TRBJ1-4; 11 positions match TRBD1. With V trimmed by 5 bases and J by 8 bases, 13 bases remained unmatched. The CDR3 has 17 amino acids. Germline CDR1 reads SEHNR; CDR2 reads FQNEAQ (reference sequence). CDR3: CASSATGTGGFGEKLFF. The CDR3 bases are TGTGCCAGCAGCGCTACCGGGACAGGGGGTTTCGGGGAAAAACTGTTTTTT.

Here the CDR3 DNA reads TGTGCCAGCAGCGAGGGGGGACTAGCTACAGATACGCAGTATTTT. Translation: CASSEGGLATDTQYF. The chain recombines TRBV9 with TRBJ2-3; 9 bases match TRBD2. Germline-derived CDR1 and CDR2 are SGDLS and YYNGEE. This CDR3 is built from 15 residues. The junction had 5 bases not matched to a gene; V was cut back by 3 bases and J by 3 bases. The full variable domain, its missing parts supplied by reference TRBV9 and TRBJ2-3, is DSGVTQTPKHLITATGQRVTLRCSPRSGDLSVYWYQQSLDQGLQFLIQYYNGEERAKGNILERFSAQQFPDLHSELNLSSLELGDSALYFCASSEGGLATDTQYFGPGTRLTVL.

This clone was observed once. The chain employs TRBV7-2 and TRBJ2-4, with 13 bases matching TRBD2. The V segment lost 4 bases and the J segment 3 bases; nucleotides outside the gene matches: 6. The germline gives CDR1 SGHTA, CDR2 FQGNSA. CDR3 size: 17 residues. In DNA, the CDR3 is TGTGCCAGCAGCTCAAATGGACTAGCGGGAGACAAAAACATTCAGTACTTC. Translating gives CASSSNGLAGDKNIQYF.

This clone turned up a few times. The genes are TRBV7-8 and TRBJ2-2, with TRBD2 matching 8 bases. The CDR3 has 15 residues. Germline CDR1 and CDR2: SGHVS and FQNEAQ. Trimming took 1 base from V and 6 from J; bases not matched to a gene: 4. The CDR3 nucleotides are TGTGCCAGCAGCTTAGGGACTAGCTCGGCCGGGGAGCTGTTTTTT. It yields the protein CASSLGTSSAGELFF.

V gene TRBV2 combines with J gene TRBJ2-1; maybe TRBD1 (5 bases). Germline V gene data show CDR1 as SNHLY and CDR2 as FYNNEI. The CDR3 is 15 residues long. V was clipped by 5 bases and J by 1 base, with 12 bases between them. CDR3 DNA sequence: TGTGCCAGCAGTTGGCAGGGCCGATCCTACAATGAGCAGTTCTTC. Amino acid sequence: CASSWQGRSYNEQFF.

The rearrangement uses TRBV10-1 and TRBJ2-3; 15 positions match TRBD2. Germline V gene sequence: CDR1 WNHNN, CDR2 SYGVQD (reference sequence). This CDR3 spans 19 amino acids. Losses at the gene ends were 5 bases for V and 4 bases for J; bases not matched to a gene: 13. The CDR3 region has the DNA TGCGCCAGCAGTAAGGGACTAGCGGGAGGAGCCGGGGTCCCAGATACGCAGTATTTT. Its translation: CASSKGLAGGAGVPDTQYF.

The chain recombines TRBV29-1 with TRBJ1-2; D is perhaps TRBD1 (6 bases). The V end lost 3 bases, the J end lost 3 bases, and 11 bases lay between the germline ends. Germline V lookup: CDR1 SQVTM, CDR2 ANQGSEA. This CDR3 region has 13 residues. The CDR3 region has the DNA TGCAGCGTTGAGCTACAGGGAGACTATGGCTACACCTTC. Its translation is CSVELQGDYGYTF.